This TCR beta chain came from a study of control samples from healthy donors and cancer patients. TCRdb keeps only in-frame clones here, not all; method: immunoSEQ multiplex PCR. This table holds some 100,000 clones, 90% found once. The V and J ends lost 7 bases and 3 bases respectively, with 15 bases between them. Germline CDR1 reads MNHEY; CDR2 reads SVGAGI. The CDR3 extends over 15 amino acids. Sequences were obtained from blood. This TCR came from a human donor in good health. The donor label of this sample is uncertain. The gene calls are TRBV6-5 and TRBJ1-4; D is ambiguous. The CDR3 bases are TGTGCCAGCACCAAAAGTTGGAAGGCTAATGAAAAACTGTTTTTT. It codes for CASTKSWKANEKLFF.